This T cell receptor (beta chain) was identified during a study of blood T cell repertoires in COVID-19. In the original processing: Using reference gene primer amplification, nucleated cell counts were estimated. Sequenced by immunoSEQ multiplex PCR; TCRdb stores in-frame clones only, minus some. V, J and clone size are taken as reported in that table, and D and trimming were inferred from the DNA itself. The table shows about 260,000 clones, with over 70% occurring only once. This CDR3 spans 15 amino acids. The germline V gene has CDR1 MNHNY and CDR2 SVGAGI (reference sequence). The ends were cut back, 7 bases at V and 0 bases at J, with 16 bases in the middle.

The sequencing input was peripheral blood. The source is a middle-aged woman who had recovered from COVID-19. The V call is TRBV6-6, the J call TRBJ2-7; tentative D call: TRBD1 (6 bases). CDR3 sequence reads: CASTSGTSISYEQYF. CDR3 nucleotide sequence: TGTGCCAGCACCTCCGGGACATCCATCTCCTACGAGCAGTACTTC.